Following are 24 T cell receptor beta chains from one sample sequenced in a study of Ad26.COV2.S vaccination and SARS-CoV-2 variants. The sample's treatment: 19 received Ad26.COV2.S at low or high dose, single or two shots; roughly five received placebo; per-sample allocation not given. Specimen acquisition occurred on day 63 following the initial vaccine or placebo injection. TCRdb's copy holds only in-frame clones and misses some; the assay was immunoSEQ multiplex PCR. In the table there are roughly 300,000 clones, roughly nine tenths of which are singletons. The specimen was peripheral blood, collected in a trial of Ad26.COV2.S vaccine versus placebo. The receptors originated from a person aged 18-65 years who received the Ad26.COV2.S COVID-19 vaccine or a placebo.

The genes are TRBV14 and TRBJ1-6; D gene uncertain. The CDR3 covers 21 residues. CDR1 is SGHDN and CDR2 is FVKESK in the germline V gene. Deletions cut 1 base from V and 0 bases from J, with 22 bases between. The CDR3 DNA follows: TGTGCCAGCAGCCAAGTTCCAGTTCGCAGAACGAAAAGCTCCTATAATTCACCCCTCCACTTT. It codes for CASSQVPVRRTKSSYNSPLHF.

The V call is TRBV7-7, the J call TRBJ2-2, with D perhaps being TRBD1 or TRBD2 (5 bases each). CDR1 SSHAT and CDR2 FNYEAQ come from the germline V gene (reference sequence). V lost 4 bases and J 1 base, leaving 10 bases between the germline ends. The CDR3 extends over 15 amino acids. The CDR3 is CASSSGTGNTGELFF. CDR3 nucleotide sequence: TGTGCCAGCAGCTCCGGGACGGGGAACACCGGGGAGCTGTTTTTT.

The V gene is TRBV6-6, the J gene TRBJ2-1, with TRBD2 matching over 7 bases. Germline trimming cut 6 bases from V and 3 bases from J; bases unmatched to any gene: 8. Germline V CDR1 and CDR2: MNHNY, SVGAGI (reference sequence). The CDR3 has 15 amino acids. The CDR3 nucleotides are TGTGCCAGCAGGGGTGACCAGCGGGGCTACAATGAGCAGTTCTTC. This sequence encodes CASRGDQRGYNEQFF.

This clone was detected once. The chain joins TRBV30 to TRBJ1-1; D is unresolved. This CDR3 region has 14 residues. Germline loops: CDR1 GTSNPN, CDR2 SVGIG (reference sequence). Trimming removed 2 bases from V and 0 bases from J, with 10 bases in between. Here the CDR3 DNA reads TGTGCCTGGAGTCCGGGGAGAATGAACACTGAAGCTTTCTTT. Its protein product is CAWSPGRMNTEAFF.

The CDR3 nucleotides are TGTGCCAGCAGTGAAGAGGTCCTGGGGGAGACCCAGTACTTC. It is translated as CASSEEVLGETQYF. V and J are TRBV6-1 and TRBJ2-5, with D hard to call. The CDR3 length is 14 residues. Trimming pared 1 base from V and 5 bases from J, leaving 11 bases between. CDR1 and CDR2 (germline): MNHNS, SASEGT.

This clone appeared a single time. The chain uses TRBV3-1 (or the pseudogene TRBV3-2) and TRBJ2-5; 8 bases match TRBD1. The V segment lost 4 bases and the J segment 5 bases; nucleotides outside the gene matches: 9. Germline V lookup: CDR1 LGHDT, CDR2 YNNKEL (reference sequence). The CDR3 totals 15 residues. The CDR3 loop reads CASSPDRGVWETQYF. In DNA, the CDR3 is TGTGCCAGCAGCCCCGACAGGGGCGTCTGGGAGACCCAGTACTTC.

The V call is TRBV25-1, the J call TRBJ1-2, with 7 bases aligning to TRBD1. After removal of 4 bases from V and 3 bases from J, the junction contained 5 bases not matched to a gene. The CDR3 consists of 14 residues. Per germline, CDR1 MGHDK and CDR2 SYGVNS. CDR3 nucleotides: TGTGCCAGCAGTGGTCCGACAGGGCACTATGGCTACACCTTC. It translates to CASSGPTGHYGYTF.

The CDR3 bases are TGTGCCAGCAGCTTTGGCGGTTTCAGCTCCTACGAGCAGTACTTC. This encodes CASSFGGFSSYEQYF. This sequence joins TRBV7-8 and TRBJ2-7; D is ambiguous. This CDR3 is built from 15 residues. Trimming stripped 3 bases from V and 0 bases from J, with 12 bases between. Germline V gene lookup returns CDR1 SGHVS and CDR2 FQNEAQ.

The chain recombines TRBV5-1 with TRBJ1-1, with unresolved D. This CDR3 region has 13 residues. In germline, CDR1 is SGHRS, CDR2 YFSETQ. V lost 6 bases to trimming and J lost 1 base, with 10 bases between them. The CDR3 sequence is CASMPGGNTEAFF. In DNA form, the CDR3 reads TGCGCCAGCATGCCCGGAGGGAACACTGAAGCTTTCTTT. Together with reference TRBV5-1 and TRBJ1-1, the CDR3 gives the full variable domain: KAGVTQTPRYLIKTRGQQVTLSCSPISGHRSVSWYQQTPGQGLQFLFEYFSETQRNKGNFPGRFSGRQFSNSRSEMNVSTLELGDSALYLCASMPGGNTEAFFGQGTRLTVV.

The CDR3: CASSFPGLTNTEAFF. The CDR3 DNA reads as TGTGCCAGCAGTTTTCCGGGACTGACGAACACTGAAGCTTTCTTT. The chain couples TRBV28 to TRBJ1-1, with D tentatively TRBD1 (5 bases). The germline CDR1 and CDR2 sequences are MDHEN and SYDVKM. Trimming took off 3 bases at V and 1 base at J, with 12 bases between the two ends. The CDR3 length is 15 residues. Variable domain in full (rest from reference TRBV28 and TRBJ1-1): DVKVTQSSRYLVKRTGEKVFLECVQDMDHENMFWYRQDPGLGLRLIYFSYDVKMKEKGDIPEGYSVSREKKERFSLILESASTNQTSMYLCASSFPGLTNTEAFFGQGTRLTVV.

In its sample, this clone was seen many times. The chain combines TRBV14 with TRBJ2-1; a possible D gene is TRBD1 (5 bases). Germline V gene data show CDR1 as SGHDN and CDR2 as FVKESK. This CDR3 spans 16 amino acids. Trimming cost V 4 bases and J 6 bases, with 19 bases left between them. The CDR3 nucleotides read TGTGCCAGCAGCCCATTGGGGTTCCCAGGGCCCAATGAGCAGTTCTTC. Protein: CASSPLGFPGPNEQFF.

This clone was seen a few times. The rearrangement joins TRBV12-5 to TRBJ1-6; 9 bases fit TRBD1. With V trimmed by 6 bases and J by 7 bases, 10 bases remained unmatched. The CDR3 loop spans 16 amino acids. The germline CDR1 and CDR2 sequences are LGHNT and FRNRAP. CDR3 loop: CASGLHTGTGNSPLHF. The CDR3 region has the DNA TGTGCTAGTGGCCTACACACCGGGACAGGGAATTCACCCCTCCACTTT.

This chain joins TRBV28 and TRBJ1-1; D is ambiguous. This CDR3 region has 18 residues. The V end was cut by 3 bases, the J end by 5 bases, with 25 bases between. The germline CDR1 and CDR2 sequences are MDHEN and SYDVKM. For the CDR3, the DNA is TGTGCCAGCAGTTTCACGCCCCTAACAATTGATTCCGGGACTGAAGCTTTCTTT. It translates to CASSFTPLTIDSGTEAFF.

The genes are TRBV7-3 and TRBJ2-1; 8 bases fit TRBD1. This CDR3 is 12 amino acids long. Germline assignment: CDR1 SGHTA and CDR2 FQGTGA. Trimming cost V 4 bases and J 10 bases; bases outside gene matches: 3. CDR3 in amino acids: CASSYGTGEQFF. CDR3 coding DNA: TGTGCCAGCAGCTACGGGACAGGAGAGCAGTTCTTC.

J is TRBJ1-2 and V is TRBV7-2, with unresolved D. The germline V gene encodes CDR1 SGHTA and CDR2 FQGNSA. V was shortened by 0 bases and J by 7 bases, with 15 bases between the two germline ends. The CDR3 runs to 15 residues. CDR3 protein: CASSLATARVGGYTF. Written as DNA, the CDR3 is TGTGCCAGCAGCTTAGCGACTGCCCGGGTGGGTGGCTACACCTTC.

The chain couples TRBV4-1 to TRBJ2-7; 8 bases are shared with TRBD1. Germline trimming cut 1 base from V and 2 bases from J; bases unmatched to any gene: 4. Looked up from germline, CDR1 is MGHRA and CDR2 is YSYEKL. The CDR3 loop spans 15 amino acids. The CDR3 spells CASSQAGTGAYEQYF. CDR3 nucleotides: TGCGCCAGCAGCCAAGCTGGGACAGGAGCCTACGAGCAGTACTTC.

The DNA of the CDR3 is TGTGCCAGCAGCCAATTAGATCCTGCAGATACGCAGTATTTT. Its protein product is CASSQLDPADTQYF. The rearrangement links TRBV16 to TRBJ2-3; D unclear. Germline V CDR1 and CDR2: KGHSY, FQNENV. There are 14 residues in the CDR3. Trimming removed 1 base at V and 4 bases at J, with 9 bases between.

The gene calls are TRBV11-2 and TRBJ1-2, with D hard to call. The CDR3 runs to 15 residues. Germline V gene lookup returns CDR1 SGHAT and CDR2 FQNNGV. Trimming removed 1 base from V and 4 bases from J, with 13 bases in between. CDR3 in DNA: TGTGCCAGCAGCTTAGCCCCCGGCGGCGGCTATGGCTACACCTTC. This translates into CASSLAPGGGYGYTF. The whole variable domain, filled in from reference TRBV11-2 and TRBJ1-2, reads EAGVAQSPRYKIIEKRQSVAFWCNPISGHATLYWYQQILGQGPKLLIQFQNNGVVDDSQLPKDRFSAERLKGVDSTLKIQPAKLEDSAVYLCASSLAPGGGYGYTFGSGTRLTVV.

CDR3 protein: CASSRDRSVNTEAFF. For the CDR3, the DNA is TGCGCCAGCAGCCGAGATCGGAGCGTGAACACTGAAGCTTTCTTT. The chain couples TRBV4-3 to TRBJ1-1, with D unclear. CDR3 length equals 15 residues. Germline lookup yields CDR1 LGHNA and CDR2 YSLEER. The V gene lost 4 bases and the J gene lost 0 bases, with 12 bases spanning the gap.

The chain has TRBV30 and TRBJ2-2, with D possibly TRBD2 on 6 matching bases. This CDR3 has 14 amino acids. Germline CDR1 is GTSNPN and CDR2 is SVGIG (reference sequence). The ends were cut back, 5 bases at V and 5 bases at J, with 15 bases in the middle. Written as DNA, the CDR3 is TGTGCCTGGTCGAGAACGGGAGTAACCGGGGAGCTGTTTTTT. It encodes CAWSRTGVTGELFF. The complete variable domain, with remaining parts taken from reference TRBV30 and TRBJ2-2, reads SQTIHQWPATLVQPVGSPLSLECTVEGTSNPNLYWYRQAAGRGLQLLFYSVGIGQISSEVPQNLSASRPQDRQFILSSKKLLLSDSGFYLCAWSRTGVTGELFFGEGSRLTVL.

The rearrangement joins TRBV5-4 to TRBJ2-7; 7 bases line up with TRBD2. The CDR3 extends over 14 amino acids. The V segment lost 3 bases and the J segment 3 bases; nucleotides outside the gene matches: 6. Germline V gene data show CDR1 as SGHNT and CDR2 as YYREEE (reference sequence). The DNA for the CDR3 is TGTGCCAGCAGCTCCGGACTAGGCGGCTACGAGCAGTACTTC. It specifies CASSSGLGGYEQYF.

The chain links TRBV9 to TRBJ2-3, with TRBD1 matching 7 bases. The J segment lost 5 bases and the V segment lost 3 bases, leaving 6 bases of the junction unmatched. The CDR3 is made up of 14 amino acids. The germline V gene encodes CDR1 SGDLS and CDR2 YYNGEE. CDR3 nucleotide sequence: TGTGCCAGCAGCGGGGTGACAGGGAGAGATACGCAGTATTTT. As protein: CASSGVTGRDTQYF.

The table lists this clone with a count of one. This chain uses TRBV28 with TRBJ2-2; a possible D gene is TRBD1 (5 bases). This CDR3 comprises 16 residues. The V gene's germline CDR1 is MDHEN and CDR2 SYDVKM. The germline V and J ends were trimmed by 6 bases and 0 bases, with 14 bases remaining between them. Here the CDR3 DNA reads TGTGCCAGCAGCTCGTTAGGGGCCGCGAACACCGGGGAGCTGTTTTTT. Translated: CASSSLGAANTGELFF.

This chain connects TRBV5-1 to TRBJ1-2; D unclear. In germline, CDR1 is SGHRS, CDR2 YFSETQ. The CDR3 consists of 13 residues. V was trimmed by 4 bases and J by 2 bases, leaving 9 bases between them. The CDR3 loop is CASSRDTNYGYTF. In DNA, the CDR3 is TGCGCCAGCAGCAGAGACACAAACTATGGCTACACCTTC.